One sample yielded the 23 T cell receptor beta chains listed below, sequenced in a study of post-analysis software for immune sequencing data. Their cognate antigens are unknown. TCR beta cDNA libraries included unique molecular identifiers. TCRdb re-called the PCR reads through MiXCR, storing one row per CDR3 protein. The top ten hold 4.5% to 7.5% of the sample, which has more than 500,000 distinct CDR3 sequences, roughly 34% seen once. Study-wide points: When patients were compared with controls, about five TRBV segments were more frequent, TRBV5-6, TRBV5-1 and TRBV20-1 among them.

Sequenced: blood. Every receptor here comes from a girl between 2 and 17 years old with multiple sclerosis.

As to this clonotype: At one of its ends the junction is not consistent with the germline gene, which may arise from a read error. V and J are TRBV7-7 and TRBJ2-5; 10 bases map to TRBD2. This CDR3 is built from 17 residues. Germline CDR1 and CDR2: SSHAT and FNYEAQ (reference sequence). CDR3 residues: CASSPVVLAGGNNEQYF. In DNA form, the CDR3 reads TGTGCTAGCAGCCCCGTGGTTTTAGCGGGGGGAAACAATGAGCAGTACTTC.

This chain links TRBV20-1 with TRBJ2-3; TRBD1 matches at 7 bases. There are 16 residues in the CDR3. The germline V gene has CDR1 DFQATT and CDR2 SNEGSKA (reference sequence). V dropped 3 bases and J dropped 4; count of bases not matched to a gene: 13. The CDR3 DNA reads as TGCAGTGCTAGGGATTGGGACAGAGATTATGCAGATACGCAGTATTTT. Protein: CSARDWDRDYADTQYF.

V gene TRBV20-1 combines with J gene TRBJ2-1, with D tentatively TRBD2 (6 bases). The CDR3 runs to 14 residues. Germline CDR1 DFQATT, CDR2 SNEGSKA (reference sequence). V lost 5 bases and J lost 4, with 15 bases in between. The DNA of the CDR3 is TGCAGTGCTCCCGGCGGGATCACATACAATGAGCAGTTCTTC. Translation: CSAPGGITYNEQFF.

This clonotype turned up a few times. The gene calls are TRBV11-2 and TRBJ2-3, with TRBD1 identical over 7 bases. Germline V gives CDR1 SGHAT, CDR2 FQNNGV. Trimming removed 6 bases from V and 0 bases from J; junction bases left unmatched: 9. This CDR3 has 16 residues. CDR3 nucleotide sequence: TGTGCCAGCAGTAGGGGATTGACAGGGAGCACAGATACGCAGTATTTT. Protein: CASSRGLTGSTDTQYF.

This CDR3 is CASSFSLSSDNYGYTF. Here the CDR3 DNA reads TGTGCCAGCAGTTTTAGTCTTTCTTCAGACAACTATGGCTACACCTTC. The gene calls are TRBV12-3 or TRBV12-4 and TRBJ1-2; unclear D gene. The CDR3 runs 16 residues. Deletions cut 3 bases from V and 2 bases from J, with 16 bases between.

The gene calls are TRBV6-5 and TRBJ1-2; 10 bases match TRBD1. Looked up from germline, CDR1 is MNHEY and CDR2 is SVGAGI. CDR3 length: 16 amino acids. Trimming removed 6 bases from V and 8 bases from J; junction bases left unmatched: 15. CDR3 amino acids: CASSIAGDRGIGGYTF. The CDR3, as DNA: TGTGCCAGCAGCATCGCCGGGGACAGGGGTATTGGGGGCTACACCTTC.

As to this clonotype: One junction end does not reproduce the germline sequence, and a read error may be involved. The rearrangement links TRBV3-1 to TRBJ1-2; possible D gene TRBD1, 5 bases. From germline, CDR1 is LGHDT and CDR2 YNNKEL (reference sequence). This CDR3 has 14 amino acids. The DNA of the CDR3 is TGTGCCAGCAGCCAATGGAAGGGGATCCATGGCTCCACCTTC. Translating it yields CASSQWKGIHGSTF.

V gene TRBV6-1 combines with J gene TRBJ1-2, with 7 bases that match TRBD1. CDR1 and CDR2 (germline): MNHNS, SASEGT. This CDR3 is built from 14 residues. Unmatched junction bases numbered 4, after V lost 4 bases and J lost 2 bases. Here the CDR3 DNA reads TGTGCCAGCAGTGGAGGGGGCACGAACTATGGCTACACCTTC. Protein: CASSGGGTNYGYTF.

The rearrangement uses TRBV7-9 and TRBJ2-4; possibly TRBD1 for D (6 bases). The J call may be wrong; the DNA end is better matched by TRBJ2-5. Germline CDR1 reads SEHNR; CDR2 reads FQNEAQ (reference sequence). This CDR3 region has 15 residues. The CDR3 loop is CASSLLQGYQETQYF. The CDR3 DNA follows: TGTGCCAGCAGCTTGCTACAGGGATACCAAGAGACCCAGTACTTC.

Notes on this clonotype: With a much larger clone just one base away, this may be a read error. The genes are TRBV10-3 and TRBJ2-1; D possibly corresponds to TRBD2 (6 bases). The CDR3 spans 14 residues. CDR1 and CDR2 from the germline V gene are ENHRY and SYGVKD. CDR3 loop: CAISGTNSYKEQFF. CDR3 nucleotides: TGTGCCATCAGTGGGACTAACTCCTACAAAGAGCAGTTCTTC.

The chain recombines TRBV11-2 with TRBJ2-1; D is unresolved. Germline V lookup: CDR1 SGHAT, CDR2 FQNNGV. This CDR3 region has 17 residues. V lost 2 bases and J lost 0, with 14 bases in between. CDR3 sequence: CASSLLVGRSSYNEQFF. The CDR3 DNA sequence: TGTGCCAGCAGCTTACTCGTCGGGCGGAGCTCCTACAATGAGCAGTTCTTC.

This rearrangement joins TRBV10-3 to TRBJ2-5; the match to TRBD1 covers 9 bases. The CDR3 runs to 14 residues. The V gene's germline CDR1 is ENHRY and CDR2 SYGVKD. Trimming took 11 bases from V and 3 from J; bases not matched to a gene: 10. The CDR3: CAQCGTGSKETQYF. The DNA for the CDR3 is TGTGCCCAATGCGGGACAGGGAGCAAAGAGACCCAGTACTTC.

This clonotype appeared a few times. The rearrangement joins TRBV14 to TRBJ2-5, with 10 bases matching TRBD1. Trimming cost V 2 bases and J 1 base; bases outside gene matches: 13. The length of the CDR3 is 19 residues. Germline CDR1 and CDR2: SGHDN and FVKESK. Written as DNA, the CDR3 is TGTGCCAGCAGCCAAAAATTGACAGGGGGCCGATACTTCCAAGAGACCCAGTACTTC. Its protein is CASSQKLTGGRYFQETQYF.

This clonotype was counted a few times. This sequence joins TRBV4-1 and TRBJ2-5, with 14 bases lining up with TRBD2. With 0 bases clipped from V and 5 bases from J, the junction kept 5 bases outside the gene matches. This CDR3 spans 17 amino acids. CDR1 is MGHRA, CDR2 YSYEKL, per germline. The CDR3 sequence is CASSQESGLAGGETQYF. The CDR3 nucleotides are TGCGCCAGCAGCCAAGAGTCAGGACTAGCGGGGGGTGAGACCCAGTACTTC.

The chain is built from TRBV7-9 and TRBJ1-2; D ambiguous. Germline V lookup: CDR1 SEHNR, CDR2 FQNEAQ (reference sequence). V was shortened by 3 bases and J by 6 bases, with 8 bases between the two germline ends. CDR3 length: 12 residues. Here the CDR3 reads CASSFMTDGYTF. CDR3 sequence (DNA): TGTGCCAGCAGCTTCATGACGGATGGCTACACCTTC.

The chain couples TRBV6-1 to TRBJ1-2; weak D call: TRBD1 (6 bases). This CDR3 comprises 17 residues. V shed 2 bases and J shed 1 base, with 17 bases lying between them. Germline V gives CDR1 MNHNS, CDR2 SASEGT. Here the CDR3 DNA reads TGTGCCAGCAGTGAACCGACAGGCTCCTTTCTTAACTATGGCTACACCTTC. It translates to CASSEPTGSFLNYGYTF.

CDR3 amino acids: CASSYSGRGLYEQYF. CDR3 DNA: TGTGCCAGCAGTTACTCTGGCAGGGGCCTCTACGAGCAGTACTTC. The chain recombines TRBV6-5 with TRBJ2-7; D is possibly TRBD1 (6 bases). This CDR3 has 15 residues. Germline-derived CDR1 and CDR2 are MNHEY and SVGAGI. Trimming pared 0 bases from V and 3 bases from J, leaving 12 bases between.

Only a few counts were recorded for this clonotype. The gene calls are TRBV11-2 and TRBJ1-1, with D hard to call. Deletions cut 2 bases from V and 7 bases from J, with 11 bases between. The germline V gene encodes CDR1 SGHAT and CDR2 FQNNGV. The CDR3 covers 13 residues. CDR3 DNA: TGTGCCAGCAGCTTATCAGACACTTTTGAAGCTTTCTTT. It translates to CASSLSDTFEAFF.

This clonotype was detected a few times. The chain employs TRBV5-1 and TRBJ2-1, with D possibly being TRBD1 or TRBD2 (6 bases each). The V gene lost 0 bases and the J gene lost 6 bases, with 19 bases spanning the gap. Germline loops: CDR1 SGHRS, CDR2 YFSETQ. The length of the CDR3 is 17 residues. CDR3 in amino acids: CASSLVFRGHVGNEQFF. CDR3 nucleotide sequence: TGCGCCAGCAGCTTGGTGTTCCGGGGGCATGTTGGCAATGAGCAGTTCTTC. The whole variable domain, filled in from reference TRBV5-1 and TRBJ2-1, reads KAGVTQTPRYLIKTRGQQVTLSCSPISGHRSVSWYQQTPGQGLQFLFEYFSETQRNKGNFPGRFSGRQFSNSRSEMNVSTLELGDSALYLCASSLVFRGHVGNEQFFGPGTRLTVL.

The rearrangement joins TRBV5-6 to TRBJ2-5; TRBD2 agrees at 8 bases. Trimming cost V 0 bases and J 2 bases; bases outside gene matches: 6. The CDR3 loop spans 16 amino acids. Germline loops: CDR1 SGHDT, CDR2 YYEEEE. The CDR3 region has the DNA TGTGCCAGCAGCTTGGCTACTAGCGGAACTCAAGAGACCCAGTACTTC. Protein sequence: CASSLATSGTQETQYF.

The CDR3 DNA is TGCAGCGTTGAATCGGCGGTGGGGGGTGAGCAGTTCTTC. It translates to CSVESAVGGEQFF. The chain recombines TRBV29-1 with TRBJ2-1, with D perhaps TRBD2 (6 bases). In germline, CDR1 is SQVTM, CDR2 ANQGSEA. The CDR3 spans 13 residues. V dropped 2 bases and J dropped 9 bases, with 14 bases sitting between them.

The J gene is TRBJ2-7, the V gene TRBV9; 9 nucleotides agree with TRBD2. The DNA end favors TRBJ2-5, so the J call may be wrong. This CDR3 has 15 amino acids. Germline CDR1 is SGDLS and CDR2 is YYNGEE. The CDR3 loop is CASSFGASGETTQYF. DNA of the CDR3: TGTGCCAGCAGCTTCGGGGCTAGCGGGGAGACGACCCAGTACTTC.

The rearrangement links TRBV2 to TRBJ2-5; D tentatively fits TRBD1 or TRBD2 (5 bases each). Deletions cut 8 bases from V and 2 bases from J, with 15 bases between. There are 14 residues in the CDR3. The germline gives CDR1 SNHLY, CDR2 FYNNEI. CDR3 nucleotides: TGTGCCAGCGGTTCAGAGGGGCCGCAAGAGACCCAGTACTTC. Protein: CASGSEGPQETQYF.